This T cell receptor beta chain stems from a study of shared clonotypes between healthy human individuals. A word on this clone: Its antigen is still unknown.

How the authors handled the data: ImmunoSEQ junction-only sequences lacked quality scores, so their filtering differed. Method: immunoSEQ multiplex PCR; TCRdb's copy keeps in-frame clones and lacks some. D and trimming come from the DNA, and the V and J calls and clone size come from that table. Of some 500,000 clones detected, about 96% appear once; the ten largest clones hold approximately 0.067%. Regarding the study as a whole: When compared with the clonotypes that were shared by all four sorted-subset donors, the non-shared clonotypes turned out to have lower generation probabilities.

Per germline, CDR1 MNHNY and CDR2 SVGAGI (reference sequence). There are 16 residues in the CDR3. Trimming pared 6 bases from V and 0 bases from J, leaving 15 bases between. The chain uses TRBV6-6 and TRBJ1-5, with D uncertain. Sequencing input: naive CD4+ T cells sorted from blood. The subset denotes: CD45RA+ positively selected. The sequence came from a woman aged 30 to 39 in good health. The CDR3: CASRDPDGNSNQPQHF. The CDR3 DNA sequence: TGTGCCAGCAGAGACCCCGACGGAAATAGCAATCAGCCCCAGCATTTT.